This T cell receptor (beta chain) appears in the sequencing data of a study of blood T cell repertoires in COVID-19. The length of the CDR3 is 15 residues. Germline V lookup: CDR1 MGHRA, CDR2 YSYEKL. V shed 0 bases and J shed 1 base, with 9 bases lying between them. Produced via immunoSEQ multiplex PCR; TCRdb's table is partial and in-frame only. Counted here are roughly 72,000 clones, about 88% occurring once; the ten biggest clones make up less than 45%. The material sequenced was peripheral blood. The genes are TRBV4-1 and TRBJ1-2; a weak D match, TRBD1 (5 bases). The clonotype originates from a human donor in a cohort sampled during active COVID-19. CDR3 DNA: TGCGCCAGCAGCCAAGAGAGACAGTTTAACTATGGCTACACCTTC. Residues: CASSQERQFNYGYTF.